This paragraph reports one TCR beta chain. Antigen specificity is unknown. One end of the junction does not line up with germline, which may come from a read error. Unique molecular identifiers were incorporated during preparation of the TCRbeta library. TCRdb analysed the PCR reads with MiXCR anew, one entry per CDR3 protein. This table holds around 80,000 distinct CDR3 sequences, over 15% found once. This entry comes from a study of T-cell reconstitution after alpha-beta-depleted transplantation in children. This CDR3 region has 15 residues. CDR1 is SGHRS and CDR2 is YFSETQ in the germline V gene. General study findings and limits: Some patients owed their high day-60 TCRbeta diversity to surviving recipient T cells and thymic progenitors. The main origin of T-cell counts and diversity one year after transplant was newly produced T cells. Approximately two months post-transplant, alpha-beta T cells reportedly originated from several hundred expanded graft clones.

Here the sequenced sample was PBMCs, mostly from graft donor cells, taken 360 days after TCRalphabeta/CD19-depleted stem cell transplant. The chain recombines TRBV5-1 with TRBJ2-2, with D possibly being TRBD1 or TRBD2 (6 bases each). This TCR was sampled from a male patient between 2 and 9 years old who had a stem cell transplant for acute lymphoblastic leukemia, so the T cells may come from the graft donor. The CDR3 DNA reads TGCGCCAGCAGGGGACCGGGGGCGAACACCAGGGAGCTGTTTTTT. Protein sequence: CASRGPGANTRELFF.